The 10 T cell receptor beta chains below all came from one sample that was sequenced in a study of radiation and T cells in renal cell carcinoma. Measured with immunoSEQ multiplex PCR; TCRdb has only the in-frame clones, and not every one. The sample has some 120,000 clones, about four fifths seen once. This sample's time point: baseline pretreatment blood. As for treatment: 15 Gy SBRT to primary tumor, nephrectomy 4 weeks later. The sequences come from blood, collected from a patient whose treatment included radiotherapy and nephrectomy. The receptors stem from a woman aged 55-70 years with renal cell carcinoma.

This clone showed up just once. The gene calls are TRBV5-8 and TRBJ2-3; 9 nucleotides line up with TRBD1. V shed 0 bases and J 4 bases; nucleotides not matched to a gene: 6. The germline gives CDR1 SGHTS, CDR2 YDEGEE. There are 16 residues in the CDR3. CDR3 nucleotide sequence: TGTGCCAGCAGCTTGGCCCGGGACAGGGCGCCAGATACGCAGTATTTT. It encodes CASSLARDRAPDTQYF.

This chain uses TRBV27 with TRBJ2-1; TRBD2 agrees at 10 bases. V was clipped by 5 bases and J by 6 bases; unmatched bases: 7. The CDR3 extends over 15 amino acids. CDR1 is MNHEY, CDR2 SMNVEV, per germline (reference sequence). CDR3: CASSRKREGGNEQFF. The CDR3 DNA reads as TGTGCCAGCAGTCGGAAGCGGGAGGGTGGCAATGAGCAGTTCTTC.

J is TRBJ1-1 and V is TRBV6-1; perhaps TRBD1 as D (6 bases). The CDR3 is 15 residues long. V lost 0 bases and J lost 5, with 13 bases in between. Germline V gene data show CDR1 as MNHNS and CDR2 as SASEGT. CDR3 sequence: CASSEAGRGGTEAFF. The CDR3 DNA reads as TGTGCCAGCAGTGAAGCTGGCAGGGGTGGGACTGAAGCTTTCTTT.

The chain recombines TRBV28 with TRBJ1-5, with unresolved D. The germline V gene has CDR1 MDHEN and CDR2 SYDVKM. Trimming pared 5 bases from V and 5 bases from J, leaving 13 bases between. CDR3 length: 14 amino acids. The CDR3 DNA is TGTGCCAGCAGTGCCCGGGAGCCCTATCAGCCCCAGCATTTT. Its translation is CASSAREPYQPQHF.

V is TRBV28 and J is TRBJ1-1, with 10 bases fitting TRBD1. This CDR3 is 16 amino acids long. Unmatched junction bases numbered 7, after V lost 5 bases and J lost 1 base. The germline V gene has CDR1 MDHEN and CDR2 SYDVKM. In nucleotides, the CDR3 is TGTGCCAGCAGTCTTCGACAGGGGGCAGGGAACACTGAAGCTTTCTTT. This gives the protein CASSLRQGAGNTEAFF.

This chain uses TRBV2 with TRBJ2-1; D is uncertain. From germline, CDR1 is SNHLY and CDR2 FYNNEI. The V end lost 6 bases, the J end lost 0 bases, and 6 bases lay between the germline ends. This CDR3 is 13 amino acids long. CDR3 sequence: CASRFSSYNEQFF. The CDR3 DNA reads as TGTGCCAGCAGGTTTTCCTCCTACAATGAGCAGTTCTTC.

This clone has just a few counts. The chain is built from TRBV5-3 and TRBJ1-3; D not resolved. TRBV5-3 is annotated as an ORF whose role is uncertain. The CDR3 totals 15 residues. The germline V and J ends were trimmed by 7 bases and 0 bases, with 14 bases remaining between them. This CDR3 is CARGCWASSGNTIYF. CDR3 nucleotides: TGTGCCAGAGGGTGTTGGGCCAGCTCTGGAAACACCATATATTTT.

Here the CDR3 reads CASSRDYYEQYF. Written as DNA, the CDR3 is TGTGCCAGCAGCAGGGATTACTACGAGCAGTACTTC. The chain recombines TRBV5-6 with TRBJ2-7; D unresolved. The V gene lost 4 bases and the J gene lost 3 bases, with 8 bases spanning the gap. Germline values: CDR1 SGHDT, CDR2 YYEEEE. The CDR3 extends over 12 amino acids.

This clone was observed a single time. V usage is TRBV5-1 and J usage is TRBJ1-1; D possibly corresponds to TRBD1 (6 bases). V was clipped by 3 bases and J by 5 bases, with 23 bases between them. Germline assignment: CDR1 SGHRS and CDR2 YFSETQ. CDR3 size: 17 residues. CDR3 region: CASSYLGGIGISTEAFF. CDR3 coding DNA: TGCGCCAGCAGCTACCTCGGGGGCATTGGGATTAGTACTGAAGCTTTCTTT.

The chain has TRBV5-1 and TRBJ1-2; 7 positions agree with TRBD1. Germline V gene sequence: CDR1 SGHRS, CDR2 YFSETQ. The length of the CDR3 is 14 residues. Losses at the gene ends were 3 bases for V and 6 bases for J; bases not matched to a gene: 8. The CDR3, as DNA: TGCGCCAGCAGCTACCCCGGGACAGTCGATGGCTACACCTTC. It encodes CASSYPGTVDGYTF.